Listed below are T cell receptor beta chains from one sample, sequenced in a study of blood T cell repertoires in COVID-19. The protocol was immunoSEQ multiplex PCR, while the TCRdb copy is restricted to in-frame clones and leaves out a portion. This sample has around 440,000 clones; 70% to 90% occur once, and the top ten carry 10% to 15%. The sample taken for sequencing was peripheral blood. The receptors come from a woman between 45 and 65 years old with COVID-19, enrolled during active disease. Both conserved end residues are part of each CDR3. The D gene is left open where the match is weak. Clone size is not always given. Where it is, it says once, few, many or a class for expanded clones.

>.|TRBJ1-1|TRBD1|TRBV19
TGTGCCAGTAAACAGGGGGCAGGGAACACTGAAGCTTTCTTT
CASKQGAGNTEAFF
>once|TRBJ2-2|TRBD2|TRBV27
TGTGCCAGCAGTTTATCCGCGTCGGGGGGGAAATTTTTT
CASSLSASGGKFF
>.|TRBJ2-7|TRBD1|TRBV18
TGTGCCAGCTCAACGTTACGACAGGGAGATTGGTACGAGCAGTACTTC
CASSTLRQGDWYEQYF
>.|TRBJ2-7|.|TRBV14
TGTGCCAGCAGCCAAGGGGGGGGCCCCCTCGAGCAGTACTTC
CASSQGGGPLEQYF
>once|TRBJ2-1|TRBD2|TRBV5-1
TGCGCCAGCAGACGTAGCGGGGGCCCCTACTCCTACAATGAGCAGTTCTTC
CASRRSGGPYSYNEQFF
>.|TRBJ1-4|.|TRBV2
TGTGCCAGCGTACAGGGTACGGGTGAAAAACTGTTTTTT
CASVQGTGEKLFF
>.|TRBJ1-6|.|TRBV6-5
TGTGCCAGCAAAGGACAGAGCTCCTATAATTCACCCCTCCACTTT
CASKGQSSYNSPLHF
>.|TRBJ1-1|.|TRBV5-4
TGTGCCAGCAGCTTAGAGACAGGCTCGGACACTGAAGCTTTCTTT
CASSLETGSDTEAFF
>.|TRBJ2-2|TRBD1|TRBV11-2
TGTGCCAGCAGCCCGACAGGGGCCAACACCGGGGAGCTGTTTTTT
CASSPTGANTGELFF
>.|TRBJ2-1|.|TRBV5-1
TGCGCCAGCAGCTTGTCAGGGGCAGGTAACGGCAATGAGCAGTTCTTC
CASSLSGAGNGNEQFF
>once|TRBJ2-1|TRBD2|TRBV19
TGTGCCAGTAGTTCAATAGCGGGGGCCTCGGTTTTTGAGCAGTTCTTC
CASSSIAGASVFEQFF
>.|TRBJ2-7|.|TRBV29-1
TGCAGCGTTGGAAGCCACGAGCAGTACTTC
CSVGSHEQYF
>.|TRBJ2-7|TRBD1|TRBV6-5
TGTGCCGCAATGGTCCCGGGACAGGGCCACGAGCAGTACTTC
CAAMVPGQGHEQYF
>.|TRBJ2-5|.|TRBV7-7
TGTGCCAGCAGCCCCCTAGGGCCGGGGGAGACCCAGTACTTC
CASSPLGPGETQYF
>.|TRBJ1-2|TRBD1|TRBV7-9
TGTGCCAGCACCACAGGGGCGGCTCGCTATGGCTACACCTTC
CASTTGAARYGYTF
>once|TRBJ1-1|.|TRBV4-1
TGCGCCAGCAGCCAAGCAACAGGGATATCGACTGAAGCTTTCTTT
CASSQATGISTEAFF
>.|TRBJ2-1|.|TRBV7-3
TGTGCCAGCAGCTTAATGACTGGCTCCTACAATGAGCAGTTCTTC
CASSLMTGSYNEQFF
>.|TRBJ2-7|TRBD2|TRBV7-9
TGTGCCAGCAGCTTAGGACTAGCGGGAACCTCCCACGAGCAGTACTTC
CASSLGLAGTSHEQYF
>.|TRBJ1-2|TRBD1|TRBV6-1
TGTGCCAGCAGTGGTTGGGGGACAGGGAACCAGATAAGCTACACCTTC
CASSGWGTGNQISYTF
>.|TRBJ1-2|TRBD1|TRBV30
TGTGCCTGGTCCAGGGGGCGCGACTATGGCTACACCTTC
CAWSRGRDYGYTF
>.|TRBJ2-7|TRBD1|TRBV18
TGTGCCAGCTCACCGACTACCGGGACAGGGTCCTACGAGCAGTACTTC
CASSPTTGTGSYEQYF
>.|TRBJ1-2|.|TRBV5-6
TGTGCCAGCAGCTTGGGGACAGCTTCCTATGGCTACACCTTC
CASSLGTASYGYTF
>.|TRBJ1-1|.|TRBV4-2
TGTGCCAGCAGCCAAGATATCGGAGTTGTCAGTGAAGCTTTCTTT
CASSQDIGVVSEAFF
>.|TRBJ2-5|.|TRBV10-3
TGTGCCATCAGTGAGCACAACCAAGAGACCCAGTACTTC
CAISEHNQETQYF
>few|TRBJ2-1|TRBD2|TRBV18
TGTGCCAGCTCACCACCCGGGACTAGCGGGTTAAATGAGCAGTTCTTC
CASSPPGTSGLNEQFF
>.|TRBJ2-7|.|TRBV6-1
TGTGCCAGCAGTTTCCAGGGCTACGAGCAGTACTTC
CASSFQGYEQYF
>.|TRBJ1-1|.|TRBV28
TGTGCCAGCAGTAACACAGGGTTCGGTGAAGCTTTCTTT
CASSNTGFGEAFF
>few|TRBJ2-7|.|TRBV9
TGTGCCAGCAGCGCCGGACAACTGCTCTACGAGCAGTACTTC
CASSAGQLLYEQYF
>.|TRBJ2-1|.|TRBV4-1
TGCGCCAGCAGCCAAGATGCCCCTGCTAGCTCCTACAATGAGCAGTTCTTC
CASSQDAPASSYNEQFF
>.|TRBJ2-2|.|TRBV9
TGTGCCAGCAGCCCGAGTCCTGGACAATCCACCGGGGAGCTGTTTTTT
CASSPSPGQSTGELFF
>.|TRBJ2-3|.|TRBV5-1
TGCGCCAGCAGCTTGGGACTAGGCACAGATACGCAGTATTTT
CASSLGLGTDTQYF
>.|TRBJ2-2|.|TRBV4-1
TGCGCCAGCAGCCAAGATGGCGGGTATGAGCTGTTTTTT
CASSQDGGYELFF
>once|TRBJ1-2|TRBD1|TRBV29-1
TGCAGCGCTCGTGAGGGGGCGGGCGGCTACACCTTC
CSAREGAGGYTF
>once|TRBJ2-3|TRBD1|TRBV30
TGTGCCTGGACCGTAGGGACCACTACAGGGGGAGATACGCAGTATTTT
CAWTVGTTTGGDTQYF
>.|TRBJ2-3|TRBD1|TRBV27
TGTGCCAGCAGTCTGACAGGGACAAACTACTATACGCAGTATTTT
CASSLTGTNYYTQYF
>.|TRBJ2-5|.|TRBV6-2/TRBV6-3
TGTGCCAGCAGTTACCCATCGTATACTAGCTCAGAAGAAGAGACCCAGTACTTC
CASSYPSYTSSEEETQYF
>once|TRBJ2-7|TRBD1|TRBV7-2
TGTGCCAGCAGCTCCCCCGGGACAGGGAGGCTCTACGAGCAGTACTTC
CASSSPGTGRLYEQYF
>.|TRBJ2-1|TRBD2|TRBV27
TGTGCCAGCAGTTTCGGGAGGGGATACAATGAGCAGTTCTTC
CASSFGRGYNEQFF
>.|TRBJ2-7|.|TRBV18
TGTGCCAGCTCACCAGGCAGGGACGAGCAGTACTTC
CASSPGRDEQYF
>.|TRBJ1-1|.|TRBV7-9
TGTGCCAGCAGCCCAGAGGGCCCTCAGCCCACTGAAGCTTTCTTT
CASSPEGPQPTEAFF
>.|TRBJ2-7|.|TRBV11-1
TGTGCCAGCAGCTCGTTTCAGGGTGGCGAGCAGTACTTC
CASSSFQGGEQYF
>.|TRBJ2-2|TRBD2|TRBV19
TGTGCCAGTAGTACTAGCGGGGCCGGGACCGGGGAGCTGTTTTTT
CASSTSGAGTGELFF